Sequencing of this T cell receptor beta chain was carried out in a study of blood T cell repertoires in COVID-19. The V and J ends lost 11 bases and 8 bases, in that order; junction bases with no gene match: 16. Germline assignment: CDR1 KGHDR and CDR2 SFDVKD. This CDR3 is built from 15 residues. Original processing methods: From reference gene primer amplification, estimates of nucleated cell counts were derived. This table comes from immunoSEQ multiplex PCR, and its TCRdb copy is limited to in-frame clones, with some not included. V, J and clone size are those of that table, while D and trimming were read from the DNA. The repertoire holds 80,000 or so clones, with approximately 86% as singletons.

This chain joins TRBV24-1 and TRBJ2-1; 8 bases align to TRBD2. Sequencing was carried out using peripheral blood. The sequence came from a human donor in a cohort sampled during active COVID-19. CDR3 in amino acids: CAIGGWIGRDDEQFF. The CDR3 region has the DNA TGTGCCATTGGGGGTTGGATCGGGAGGGATGATGAGCAGTTCTTC.